Sequencing of this T cell receptor (beta chain) was carried out in a study of blood T cell repertoires in COVID-19. Turning to the study itself: Some COVID-19 samples were acute and others convalescent; all came from the United States, Italy and Spain.

Trimming cost V 6 bases and J 8 bases; bases outside gene matches: 21. The germline V gene encodes CDR1 SGHNT and CDR2 YENEEA. CDR3 length: 18 amino acids. Repertoires were generated with immunoSEQ multiplex PCR, while TCRdb's copy carries only in-frame clones and drops some. The sample consists of 370,000 or so clones, about 90% of them appearing once. Individuals aged 18 to 89 years were recruited from fewer than 25 US areas. The study assigned cohorts using participant-reported clinical history. Before being deemed recovered, Cohort 3 donors had two negative PCRs, clearance, or symptom resolution. Sequenced sample: PBMCs or T cells enriched from blood (not recorded which). This sequence joins TRBV11-3 and TRBJ2-1; 8 positions agree with TRBD2. The receptor was isolated from a man aged 30 to 39 who had recovered from COVID-19. The chain's CDR3 is CASSSGFQPGLVSDEQFF. The CDR3 DNA sequence: TGTGCCAGCAGTTCAGGGTTCCAACCGGGACTAGTGTCTGATGAGCAGTTCTTC.